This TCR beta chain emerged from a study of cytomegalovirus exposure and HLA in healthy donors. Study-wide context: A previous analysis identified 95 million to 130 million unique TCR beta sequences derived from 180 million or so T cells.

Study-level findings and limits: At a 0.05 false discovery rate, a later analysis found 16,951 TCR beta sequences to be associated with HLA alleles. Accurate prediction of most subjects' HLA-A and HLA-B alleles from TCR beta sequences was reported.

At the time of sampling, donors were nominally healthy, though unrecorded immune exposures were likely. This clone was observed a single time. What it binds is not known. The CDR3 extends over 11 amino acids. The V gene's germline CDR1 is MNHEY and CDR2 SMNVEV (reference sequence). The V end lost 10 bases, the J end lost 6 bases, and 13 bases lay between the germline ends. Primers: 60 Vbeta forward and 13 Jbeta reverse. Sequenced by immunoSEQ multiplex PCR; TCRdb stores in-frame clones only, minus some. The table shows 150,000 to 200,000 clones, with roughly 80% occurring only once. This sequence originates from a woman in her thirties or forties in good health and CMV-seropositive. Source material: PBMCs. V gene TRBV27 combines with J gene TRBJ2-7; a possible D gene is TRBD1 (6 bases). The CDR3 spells CATQQGVEQYF. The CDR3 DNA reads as TGTGCCACCCAACAGGGCGTCGAGCAGTACTTC.